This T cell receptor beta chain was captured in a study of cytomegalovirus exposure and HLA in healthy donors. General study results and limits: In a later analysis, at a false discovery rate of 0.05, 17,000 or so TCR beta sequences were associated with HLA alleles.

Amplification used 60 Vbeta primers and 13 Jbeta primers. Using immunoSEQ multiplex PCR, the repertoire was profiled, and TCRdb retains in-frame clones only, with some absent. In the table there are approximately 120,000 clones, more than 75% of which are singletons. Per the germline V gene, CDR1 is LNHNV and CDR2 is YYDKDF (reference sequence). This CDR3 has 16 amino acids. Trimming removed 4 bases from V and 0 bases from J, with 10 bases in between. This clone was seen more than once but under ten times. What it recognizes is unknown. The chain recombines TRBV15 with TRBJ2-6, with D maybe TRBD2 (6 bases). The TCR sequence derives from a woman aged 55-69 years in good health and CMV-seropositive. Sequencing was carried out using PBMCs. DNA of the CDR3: TGTGCCACCAGCAAAATGCGGGGCTCTGGGGCCAACGTCCTGACTTTC. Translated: CATSKMRGSGANVLTF.